Detailed here is one T cell receptor beta chain. Its cognate antigen is unknown. Germline V gives CDR1 SGHVS, CDR2 FQNEAQ. This CDR3 is built from 15 residues. Trimming took 4 bases from V and 1 from J; bases not matched to a gene: 5. The data originate from a study of identical twins. Study results and limitations: Cord blood's abundant beta clonotypes had fewer insertions, unlike memory repertoires. Out-of-frame alpha sequences common to twins were enriched for low generation probability.

TCRdb fed the 5' RACE reads into MiXCR, producing one record per CDR3 protein. This table holds 500,000 or so distinct CDR3 sequences, less than 25% found once. The same data also went into a second study, on T cells expressing NK-cell markers. In that study: The eight sequenced donors comprised seven who were HCMV-seropositive and one who was seronegative.

V usage is TRBV7-8 and J usage is TRBJ2-3; TRBD1 aligns across 7 bases. The specimen sequenced was CD4+ T cells sorted from blood. The receptor's source is a woman aged 18-30 years in good health. CDR3 nucleotides: TGTGCCAGCAGCTGGGCCGGGACAGGCACAGATACGCAGTATTTT. Protein sequence: CASSWAGTGTDTQYF.